A single sample is the source of the 25 T cell receptor beta chains below, sequenced in a study of cytomegalovirus exposure and HLA in healthy donors. This PCR relied on a set of 60 Vbeta primers and 13 Jbeta primers. Using immunoSEQ multiplex PCR, the repertoire was profiled, and TCRdb retains in-frame clones only, with some absent. The sample has 130,000 to 150,000 clones, approximately 73% seen once. Sequenced material: PBMCs. Receptors originate from a woman aged 18-29 years in good health and CMV-seronegative.

J is TRBJ1-2 and V is TRBV6-4; a possible D gene is TRBD1 (5 bases). CDR1 MRHNA and CDR2 SNTAGT come from the germline V gene. With 6 bases removed from V and 6 bases from J, the gap between germline ends came to 20 bases. The length of the CDR3 is 15 residues. CDR3: CASRYRDSRPDGYTF. CDR3 DNA sequence: TGTGCCAGCAGGTACCGGGACTCACGCCCAGATGGCTACACCTTC.

The chain is built from TRBV4-3 and TRBJ2-1; 8 nucleotides match TRBD2. Germline-derived CDR1 and CDR2 are LGHNA and YSLEER. V gave up 1 base and J gave up 6 bases; unmatched junction bases: 5. This CDR3 has 15 residues. CDR3 residues: CASSQAWREVNEQFF. Written as DNA, the CDR3 is TGCGCCAGCAGCCAAGCTTGGCGGGAGGTCAATGAGCAGTTCTTC.

In this sample, this clone turned up a few times. This chain uses TRBV18 with TRBJ1-1; possible D gene TRBD1, 6 bases. Trimming cost V 6 bases and J 3 bases, with 14 bases left between them. CDR1 and CDR2 (germline): KGHSH, LQKENI. CDR3 size: 14 residues. The CDR3 sequence: CASSNYREYTEAFF. The DNA of the CDR3 is TGTGCCAGCTCGAATTACAGGGAGTACACTGAAGCTTTCTTT.

This clone has only one observation. V usage is TRBV18 and J usage is TRBJ2-5, with 14 bases fitting TRBD2. The closer fit of TRBJ2-7 to the DNA end suggests the J call may be wrong. The CDR3 totals 15 residues. The germline gives CDR1 KGHSH, CDR2 LQKENI. The CDR3 bases are TGTGCCAGCTCACGGACTAGCGGGGGGTCTTACGAGCAGTACTTC. This encodes CASSRTSGGSYEQYF.

This clone was observed a few times. The chain recombines TRBV4-3 with TRBJ2-1; TRBD2 is a possible D gene (6 bases). The germline CDR1 and CDR2 sequences are LGHNA and YSLEER. The V and J ends lost 5 bases and 3 bases respectively, with 14 bases between them. This CDR3 is built from 15 residues. The CDR3 region has the DNA TGCGCCAGCAGCTCCGGGGGAAACCTCTACAATGAGCAGTTCTTC. It is translated as CASSSGGNLYNEQFF.

In its sample, this clone was seen once. V gene TRBV5-1 combines with J gene TRBJ1-1, with 8 positions matching TRBD1. The V segment lost 0 bases and the J segment 5 bases; nucleotides outside the gene matches: 6. This CDR3 is built from 15 residues. In germline, CDR1 is SGHRS, CDR2 YFSETQ. The CDR3 bases are TGCGCCAGCAGCTTGGAGGGGCAGGGGGCAACTGAAGCTTTCTTT. The encoded protein is CASSLEGQGATEAFF.

This chain joins TRBV27 and TRBJ1-2; possible D gene TRBD1, 6 bases. This CDR3 comprises 13 residues. V was shortened by 5 bases and J by 7 bases, with 14 bases between the two germline ends. Germline values: CDR1 MNHEY, CDR2 SMNVEV (reference sequence). The CDR3 nucleotides are TGTGCCAGCAGTCCCGGGACAAGCGCTGGCTACACCTTC. It is translated as CASSPGTSAGYTF.

The chain is built from TRBV5-5 and TRBJ1-1; 7 bases are a match to TRBD1. The CDR3 has 13 residues. J was trimmed by 11 bases and V by 4 bases; bases with no gene match: 11. CDR1 and CDR2 from the germline V gene are SGHKS and YYEKEE (reference sequence). The CDR3 protein is CASSINYRGRAFF. CDR3 in DNA: TGTGCCAGCAGCATCAATTACAGGGGAAGGGCTTTCTTT.

The genes are TRBV28 and TRBJ2-6; possible D gene TRBD1, 6 bases. Trimming pared 4 bases from V and 4 bases from J, leaving 11 bases between. The V gene's germline CDR1 is MDHEN and CDR2 SYDVKM. CDR3 size: 15 residues. The CDR3 bases are TGTGCCAGCAGTTCACAGGGACCCGGGGCCAACGTCCTGACTTTC. It specifies CASSSQGPGANVLTF.

V is TRBV4-2 and J is TRBJ1-2; TRBD1 matches 7 bases. V shed 0 bases, J shed 12 bases, and the junction held 7 bases outside the gene matches. This CDR3 spans 13 amino acids. Per germline, CDR1 LGHNA and CDR2 YNFKEQ. DNA of the CDR3: TGTGCCAGCAGCCAAGAGGAGGGGGCGAGGGACACCTTC. Residues: CASSQEEGARDTF.

The V call is TRBV27, the J call TRBJ1-1; D remains ambiguous. This CDR3 contains 14 residues. Germline CDR1 MNHEY, CDR2 SMNVEV (reference sequence). Trimming took off 3 bases at V and 5 bases at J, with 13 bases between the two ends. The CDR3 nucleotides read TGTGCCAGCAGTTTTGTGGTTTCGGGTACTGAAGCTTTCTTT. This translates into CASSFVVSGTEAFF.

This clone was found a few times. The chain carries TRBV9 and TRBJ2-2, with a weak D call TRBD2 (7 bases). CDR3 size: 14 residues. V lost 7 bases and J 4 bases, leaving 14 bases between the germline ends. Germline lookup yields CDR1 SGDLS and CDR2 YYNGEE. The CDR3 nucleotides are TGTGCCAGCTCAAGGGGGGGATCCACCGGGGAGCTGTTTTTT. Translated, it gives CASSRGGSTGELFF.

In this sample, this clone turned up a few times. This chain uses TRBV2 with TRBJ2-2, with no clear D. The V and J ends lost 3 bases and 1 base respectively, with 12 bases between them. Germline lookup yields CDR1 SNHLY and CDR2 FYNNEI. The CDR3 is 16 residues long. The CDR3 loop reads CASSERALWNTGELFF. The CDR3 DNA sequence: TGTGCCAGCAGTGAGAGAGCGTTATGGAACACCGGGGAGCTGTTTTTT.

This clone has more than one count but fewer than ten. This rearrangement joins TRBV7-8 to TRBJ1-1; 7 nucleotides align to TRBD1. This CDR3 is 13 amino acids long. V was pared by 3 bases and J by 7 bases, with 5 bases of the junction left unmatched. Germline V lookup: CDR1 SGHVS, CDR2 FQNEAQ. CDR3 protein: CASSFDRAYEAFF. The CDR3 bases are TGTGCCAGCAGCTTCGACAGGGCTTATGAAGCTTTCTTT.

The V gene is TRBV19, the J gene TRBJ2-2; D gene uncertain. The germline gives CDR1 LNHDA, CDR2 SQIVND (reference sequence). Trimming pared 7 bases from V and 2 bases from J, leaving 8 bases between. This CDR3 region has 13 residues. In DNA form, the CDR3 reads TGTGCCAGTATTGATAGAAACACCGGGGAGCTGTTTTTT. Translation: CASIDRNTGELFF.

The gene calls are TRBV5-6 and TRBJ1-4; TRBD1 aligns across 8 bases. The V gene's germline CDR1 is SGHDT and CDR2 YYEEEE. Germline trimming cut 3 bases from V and 8 bases from J; bases unmatched to any gene: 6. The length of the CDR3 is 14 residues. The CDR3: CASSWDRRAEKLFF. CDR3 sequence (DNA): TGTGCCAGCAGCTGGGACAGGAGAGCCGAAAAACTGTTTTTT.

This chain connects TRBV6-5 to TRBJ2-7; 8 bases agree with TRBD1. The CDR3 sequence is 15 residues long. CDR1 is MNHEY, CDR2 SVGAGI, per germline. Germline trimming cut 6 bases from V and 0 bases from J; bases unmatched to any gene: 7. The CDR3 sequence: CASRDREGGSYEQYF. CDR3 DNA sequence: TGTGCCAGCAGGGACAGGGAAGGGGGCTCCTACGAGCAGTACTTC.

The V gene is TRBV4-3, the J gene TRBJ2-1, with 7 bases lining up with TRBD2. Germline loops: CDR1 LGHNA, CDR2 YSLEER. The CDR3 sequence is 19 residues long. J gave up 6 bases and V 2 bases, and 19 bases lay outside the gene matches. As DNA, the CDR3 is TGCGCCAGCAGCCAACTTCCCTCCGTTGGCGGGGGAAACCGCAATGAGCAGTTCTTC. It codes for CASSQLPSVGGGNRNEQFF.

The chain combines TRBV19 with TRBJ1-3; perhaps TRBD1 as D (5 bases). The CDR3 spans 15 residues. The V gene's germline CDR1 is LNHDA and CDR2 SQIVND (reference sequence). Trimming left V 4 bases short and J 5 bases short, with 15 bases between. CDR3 in amino acids: CASSNPGAVRNTIYF. The CDR3 DNA reads TGTGCCAGTAGTAACCCTGGGGCAGTTCGAAACACCATATATTTT.

The chain joins TRBV28 to TRBJ1-3; tentative D call: TRBD1 (5 bases). This CDR3 has 13 residues. V shed 11 bases and J shed 3 bases, with 14 bases lying between them. Per the germline V gene, CDR1 is MDHEN and CDR2 is SYDVKM. CDR3 in amino acids: CAGSTDDGNTIYF. The CDR3 region has the DNA TGTGCCGGGTCGACAGATGATGGAAACACCATATATTTT.

This clone was seen only a few times. This chain uses TRBV5-4 with TRBJ1-1; 7 nucleotides line up with TRBD1. This CDR3 comprises 14 residues. The ends lost 5 bases at V and 5 bases at J; junction bases unmatched: 9. CDR1 and CDR2 from the germline V gene are SGHNT and YYREEE (reference sequence). As DNA, the CDR3 is TGTGCCAGCAGTCAACCCACAGGGGCTACTGAAGCTTTCTTT. It specifies CASSQPTGATEAFF.

This clone appeared once. The CDR3 region is CASRGTGGVNYGYTF. The DNA of the CDR3 is TGTGCCAGCCGCGGGACAGGGGGGGTAAACTATGGCTACACCTTC. The chain couples TRBV6-1 to TRBJ1-2; 11 bases agree with TRBD1. This CDR3 comprises 15 residues. Germline V gives CDR1 MNHNS, CDR2 SASEGT. The V and J ends lost 8 bases and 2 bases, in that order; junction bases with no gene match: 7.

The V gene is TRBV6-1, the J gene TRBJ1-1, with D perhaps matching TRBD1 (5 bases). The CDR3 runs to 15 residues. The germline V gene has CDR1 MNHNS and CDR2 SASEGT. V was clipped by 2 bases and J by 5 bases, with 15 bases between them. CDR3: CASSEWRGFGTEAFF. DNA of the CDR3: TGTGCCAGCAGTGAATGGAGGGGCTTCGGGACTGAAGCTTTCTTT.

Turning to this clone: One junction end disagrees with the germline gene, perhaps due to a read error. J is TRBJ1-1 and V is TRBV7-9; D uncertain. CDR3 length: 14 residues. Germline-derived CDR1 and CDR2 are SEHNR and FQNEAQ (reference sequence). The CDR3 region is CSSSFMGAQTEAFF. The CDR3 DNA reads TGTTCCAGCAGCTTTATGGGAGCGCAGACTGAAGCTTTCTTT.

This clone has more than one count but fewer than ten. The chain employs TRBV15 and TRBJ1-3; tentatively, D is TRBD1 (5 bases). The V end was cut by 0 bases, the J end by 2 bases, with 23 bases between. Germline V lookup: CDR1 LNHNV, CDR2 YYDKDF (reference sequence). This CDR3 spans 20 amino acids. CDR3 residues: CATSRDGLPLQGRTGNTIYF. The CDR3 nucleotides are TGTGCCACCAGCAGAGATGGCCTTCCCCTGCAGGGTAGAACTGGAAACACCATATATTTT.